This T cell receptor beta chain was profiled in a study of blood T cell repertoires in COVID-19. Study context: COVID-19 samples collected from the United States, Italy and Spain covered acute and convalescent phases. PBMCs, B-cell-depleted T cells, or T cells provided the cDNA or gDNA that made up the material.

The CDR3 is 11 amino acids. Germline V gives CDR1 LGHNT, CDR2 FRNRAP. With 7 bases removed from V and 2 bases from J, the gap between germline ends came to 5 bases. Only in-frame clones appear in the TCRdb table, and some are missing; sequencing was by immunoSEQ multiplex PCR. The sample has around 250,000 clones, roughly 86% seen once. The specimen sequenced was peripheral blood. The receptor was derived from a man older than 75 with acute or convalescent COVID-19. The chain has TRBV12-5 and TRBJ1-1; D remains ambiguous. CDR3 sequence: CASALNTEAFF. DNA of the CDR3: TGTGCTAGTGCCCTTAACACTGAAGCTTTCTTT.